What follows is one TCR beta chain and its context. The antigen is unknown. The sample belongs to a study of T cell responses to AZD1222 COVID-19 vaccine. Study-level results: The reported proportion of spike-specific TCRs targeting unmutated variant regions was nearly half. Most donors were white British and more were female, and clonal diversity was possibly underestimated.

Libraries were prepared by immunoSEQ multiplex PCR; TCRdb keeps only in-frame clonotypes and omits some of them. Of some 130,000 clones in the sample, more than 85% are singletons; the top ten hold more than 4.5%. Trimming removed 0 bases at V and 6 bases at J, with 11 bases between. The CDR3 contains 15 residues. The germline gives CDR1 MGHDK, CDR2 SYGVNS. The clonotype was recovered from an adult in good health. The chain carries TRBV25-1 and TRBJ2-2; D assignment may be TRBD1 or TRBD2 (5 bases each). Sequencing used peripheral blood, obtained on day 0 of AZD1222 vaccination. CDR3 DNA sequence: TGTGCCAGCAGTGAATATGAGGGGACCCCCGGGGAGCTGTTTTTT. Its protein product is CASSEYEGTPGELFF.